The present entry profiles one TCR beta chain with its context. This entry belongs to a study of blood T cell repertoires in COVID-19. Per the study methods: Cell counts per sample came from amplifying reference gene primers. Repertoires were generated with immunoSEQ multiplex PCR, while TCRdb's copy carries only in-frame clones and drops some. V and J calls and clone size are those listed in that table; D and trimming were worked out from the DNA. The sample has roughly 140,000 clones, around four fifths seen once. The sample consisted of peripheral blood. The TCR was taken from a man aged 65 to 85 with acute or convalescent COVID-19.

CDR3 DNA sequence: TGTGCCAGCTGGGGCGGGAGTGGGAGCGGGGAGCTGTTTTTT. It yields the protein CASWGGSGSGELFF. The rearrangement joins TRBV11-1 to TRBJ2-2, with 7 bases fitting TRBD2. J lost 7 bases, V lost 8 bases, and 10 bases had no gene match. Germline CDR1 SGHAT, CDR2 FQDESV (reference sequence). CDR3 length: 14 residues.